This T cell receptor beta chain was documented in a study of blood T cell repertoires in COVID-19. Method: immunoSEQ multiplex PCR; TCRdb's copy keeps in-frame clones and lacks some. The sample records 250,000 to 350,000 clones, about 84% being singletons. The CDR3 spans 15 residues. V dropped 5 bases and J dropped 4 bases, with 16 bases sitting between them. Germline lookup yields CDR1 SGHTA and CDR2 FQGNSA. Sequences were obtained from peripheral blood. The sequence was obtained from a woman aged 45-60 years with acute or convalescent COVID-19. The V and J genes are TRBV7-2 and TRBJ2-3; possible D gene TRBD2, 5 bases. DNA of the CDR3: TGTGCCAGCAGCGCCACGAGCCACGGGGCAGATACGCAGTATTTT. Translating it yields CASSATSHGADTQYF.